This T cell receptor beta chain emerged from a study of CD8 T cells in Susac syndrome. The V gene's germline CDR1 is LGHNA and CDR2 YSLEER. The trim removed 1 base at V and 5 bases at J, leaving 1 base unmatched. The CDR3 loop spans 14 amino acids. It was with random hexamers that roughly 0.45 to 1 ug RNA was reverse transcribed. The TCR beta CDR3 was amplified by immunoSEQ multiplex PCR across 54 Vbeta, 13 Jbeta. One entry per CDR3 protein results from TCRdb running MiXCR on the immunoSEQ multiplex PCR reads. The profile covers about 120,000 distinct CDR3 sequences, with about nine tenths appearing a single time and about 0.14% taken by the ten largest. Healthy donors, matched for age and sex, constituted the control group. TEMRA cells were FACS-enriched, and CD8+ and CD4+ T cells were isolated negatively.

Sequenced sample: CD4+ T cells from PBMCs. The TCR comes from a human donor in good health. This sequence joins TRBV4-3 and TRBJ2-7; 11 nucleotides match TRBD2. For the CDR3, the DNA is TGCGCCAGCAGCCAAGTTAGCGGGAGGGACGAGCAGTACTTC. Translation: CASSQVSGRDEQYF.